A single sample is the source of the 31 T cell receptor beta chains below, sequenced in a study of T cell responses to AZD1222 COVID-19 vaccine. Sequencing used immunoSEQ multiplex PCR; TCRdb keeps in-frame clones, though not all of them. Among about 150,000 clones, about 87% were seen once, and the ten largest hold about a tenth. Source: peripheral blood, taken 28 days after the second AZD1222 dose. The source of these receptors is an adult who received the AZD1222 COVID-19 vaccine.

A word on this clone: Other DNA sequences of this sample code for an identical CDR3. The rearrangement links TRBV29-1 to TRBJ1-1, with D perhaps TRBD1 (6 bases). The CDR3 is 12 amino acids. V was shortened by 4 bases and J by 5 bases, with 11 bases between the two germline ends. Germline values: CDR1 SQVTM, CDR2 ANQGSEA. For the CDR3, the DNA is TGCAGCGTTGGAGGGGGAGGGACTGAAGCTTTCTTT. Residues: CSVGGGGTEAFF.

This clone was observed once. Relative to the germline gene, one junction end is altered; a read error may explain this. V gene TRBV28 combines with J gene TRBJ1-1, with 7 bases fitting TRBD1. From germline, CDR1 is MDHEN and CDR2 SYDVKM. The CDR3 length is 16 residues. CDR3 DNA sequence: TGTGCCAGCACTTTATTTGGGGAGACAGGGCGACGTGAAGCTTTCTTT. It translates to CASTLFGETGRREAFF.

A word on this clone: In the same sample, other DNA sequences code for this CDR3. The chain carries TRBV7-2 and TRBJ2-7; tentative D call: TRBD1 (5 bases). V was cut by 4 bases and J by 0 bases, with 7 bases left in between. This CDR3 region has 13 residues. Per germline, CDR1 SGHTA and CDR2 FQGNSA. CDR3 in amino acids: CASSSRDSYEQYF. DNA of the CDR3: TGTGCCAGCAGCTCCAGGGACTCCTACGAGCAGTACTTC.

The CDR3: CASSPLQGGRADTQYF. CDR3 sequence (DNA): TGTGCCAGCTCACCGCTGCAAGGGGGCCGGGCGGATACGCAGTATTTT. The V and J genes are TRBV18 and TRBJ2-3; 7 bases line up with TRBD1. Trimming took 3 bases from V and 6 from J; bases not matched to a gene: 12. Germline lookup yields CDR1 KGHSH and CDR2 LQKENI. This CDR3 contains 16 residues.

V is TRBV24-1 and J is TRBJ1-2; TRBD1 agrees at 7 bases. The V gene end was trimmed by 4 bases and the J gene end by 2 bases; junction bases not matched to a gene: 9. Germline V gene sequence: CDR1 KGHDR, CDR2 SFDVKD. This CDR3 contains 16 residues. The DNA for the CDR3 is TGTGCCACCAGTGAGCTCCGAGCAGGGGGGAACTATGGCTACACCTTC. Translating gives CATSELRAGGNYGYTF.

The genes are TRBV18 and TRBJ2-5, with D uncertain. The CDR3 consists of 16 residues. The germline V gene encodes CDR1 KGHSH and CDR2 LQKENI. V was shortened by 1 base and J by 1 base, with 13 bases between the two germline ends. The CDR3 region is CASSPLGPGPQETQYF. The CDR3 DNA follows: TGTGCCAGCTCACCACTCGGGCCGGGCCCCCAAGAGACCCAGTACTTC.

This chain connects TRBV29-1 to TRBJ1-1; D is undetermined. Looked up from germline, CDR1 is SQVTM and CDR2 is ANQGSEA. Trimming took off 3 bases at V and 0 bases at J, with 8 bases between the two ends. The CDR3 runs 13 residues. The CDR3 nucleotides read TGCAGCGTTGACGGACGCGTGAACACTGAAGCTTTCTTT. Protein sequence: CSVDGRVNTEAFF. The whole variable domain, filled in from reference TRBV29-1 and TRBJ1-1, reads SAVISQKPSRDICQRGTSLTIQCQVDSQVTMMFWYRQQPGQSLTLIATANQGSEATYESGFVIDKFPISRPNLTFSTLTVSNMSPEDSSIYLCSVDGRVNTEAFFGQGTRLTVV.

The chain carries TRBV30 and TRBJ1-1, with D possibly TRBD1 on 5 matching bases. Per the germline V gene, CDR1 is GTSNPN and CDR2 is SVGIG (reference sequence). The CDR3 loop spans 15 amino acids. The V and J ends lost 2 bases and 3 bases respectively, with 16 bases between them. The CDR3, as DNA: TGTGCCTGGAGTCGCGGGATGGGGGGGGACACTGAAGCTTTCTTT. Amino acid sequence: CAWSRGMGGDTEAFF.

The chain links TRBV9 to TRBJ2-1; a weak D match, TRBD1 (5 bases). V was clipped by 4 bases and J by 1 base, with 21 bases between them. The length of the CDR3 is 18 residues. CDR1 and CDR2 from the germline V gene are SGDLS and YYNGEE. CDR3 loop: CASSPRVIGAQSYNEQFF. The DNA for the CDR3 is TGTGCCAGCAGCCCACGGGTTATTGGGGCCCAGTCCTACAATGAGCAGTTCTTC.

The V call is TRBV3-1 (or the pseudogene TRBV3-2), the J call TRBJ1-2; D uncertain. Germline assignment: CDR1 LGHDT and CDR2 YNNKEL (reference sequence). The ends were cut back, 0 bases at V and 4 bases at J, with 3 bases in the middle. CDR3 length equals 12 residues. CDR3 sequence reads: CASSQDTYGYTF. CDR3 DNA: TGTGCCAGCAGCCAAGATACCTATGGCTACACCTTC.

V gene TRBV19 combines with J gene TRBJ2-3; 15 positions match TRBD2. Germline loops: CDR1 LNHDA, CDR2 SQIVND (reference sequence). V shed 5 bases and J 5 bases; nucleotides not matched to a gene: 8. The length of the CDR3 is 17 residues. The CDR3 is CASSVRTSGRARDTQYF. The CDR3 DNA is TGTGCCAGTAGTGTAAGGACTAGCGGGAGGGCCAGAGATACGCAGTATTTT.

This clone has just one count. The J gene is TRBJ2-7, the V gene TRBV27, with D possibly called TRBD1 or TRBD2 (5 bases each). The germline V gene has CDR1 MNHEY and CDR2 SMNVEV (reference sequence). Trimming left V 8 bases short and J 6 bases short, with 17 bases between. The length of the CDR3 is 13 residues. DNA for the CDR3: TGTGCCAGCGGGCCGGTCCTCGGGGCCGAGCAGTACTTC. It is translated as CASGPVLGAEQYF.

V is TRBV6-6 and J is TRBJ1-2, with D perhaps TRBD1 (6 bases). The CDR3 runs to 13 residues. Looked up from germline, CDR1 is MNHNY and CDR2 is SVGAGI (reference sequence). The V end was cut by 2 bases, the J end by 8 bases, with 12 bases between. The CDR3 region has the DNA TGTGCCAGCAGTTACGCGGGGGCTGGGGGCTACACCTTC. It translates to CASSYAGAGGYTF.

The J gene is TRBJ2-3, the V gene TRBV2; TRBD2 aligns across 7 bases. There are 14 residues in the CDR3. From germline, CDR1 is SNHLY and CDR2 FYNNEI. The junction had 9 bases not matched to a gene; V was cut back by 7 bases and J by 5 bases. The CDR3 region has the DNA TGTGCCAGCATTCTGAGCGGGGCTAAAGATACGCAGTATTTT. Translating gives CASILSGAKDTQYF.

This clone has only one observation. The J gene is TRBJ2-7, the V gene TRBV11-2; D gene ambiguous. Looked up from germline, CDR1 is SGHAT and CDR2 is FQNNGV. V lost 0 bases, J lost 1 base, and 7 bases lay in between. The CDR3 consists of 14 residues. CDR3 in DNA: TGTGCCAGCAGCTTAGACACTGTTTCCTACGAGCAGTACTTC. It is translated as CASSLDTVSYEQYF.

The V call is TRBV19, the J call TRBJ1-1; D is undetermined. The CDR3 is 14 residues long. Germline-derived CDR1 and CDR2 are LNHDA and SQIVND (reference sequence). The V end lost 0 bases, the J end lost 2 bases, and 7 bases lay between the germline ends. The CDR3 DNA reads as TGTGCCAGTAGTATAGATAAGGGAAACACTGAAGCTTTCTTT. Translated, it gives CASSIDKGNTEAFF. The variable domain in full, with the rest retrieved from reference TRBV19 and TRBJ1-1, is DGGITQSPKYLFRKEGQNVTLSCEQNLNHDAMYWYRQDPGQGLRLIYYSQIVNDFQKGDIAEGYSVSREKKESFPLTVTSAQKNPTAFYLCASSIDKGNTEAFFGQGTRLTVV.

This clone has just a few counts. This CDR3 is CASSPQVPKGTEAFF. Here the CDR3 DNA reads TGTGCCAGTAGTCCCCAAGTCCCTAAGGGCACTGAAGCTTTCTTT. The V gene is TRBV19, the J gene TRBJ1-1, with D unresolved. CDR1 and CDR2 from the germline V gene are LNHDA and SQIVND (reference sequence). The CDR3 loop spans 15 amino acids. The V end was cut by 5 bases, the J end by 4 bases, with 17 bases between.

This chain connects TRBV28 to TRBJ2-3; TRBD2 matches 7 bases. This CDR3 has 17 residues. V shed 6 bases and J 2 bases; nucleotides not matched to a gene: 14. Germline loops: CDR1 MDHEN, CDR2 SYDVKM. The CDR3 sequence: CASSPTGTTYYTDTQYF. Here the CDR3 DNA reads TGTGCCAGCAGCCCTACGGGGACTACCTATTACACAGATACGCAGTATTTT.

The gene calls are TRBV4-3 and TRBJ1-4, with unresolved D. Germline-derived CDR1 and CDR2 are LGHNA and YSLEER. CDR3 length equals 12 residues. Trimming left V 3 bases short and J 7 bases short, with 6 bases between. CDR3 nucleotides: TGCGCCAGCAGCCACCGGGGTGAAAAACTGTTTTTT. Translated: CASSHRGEKLFF.

The chain couples TRBV7-2 to TRBJ2-1; D remains ambiguous. The CDR3 has 16 amino acids. Trimming took off 2 bases at V and 6 bases at J, with 17 bases between the two ends. Per germline, CDR1 SGHTA and CDR2 FQGNSA. This CDR3 reads CASSLYRGVLRNEQFF. The CDR3 DNA is TGTGCCAGCAGCTTATATCGAGGAGTACTTCGCAATGAGCAGTTCTTC.

This chain links TRBV4-2 with TRBJ2-3, with D tentatively TRBD2 (6 bases). The germline V gene has CDR1 LGHNA and CDR2 YNFKEQ. The V end was cut by 8 bases, the J end by 0 bases, with 18 bases between. The CDR3 consists of 16 residues. The CDR3, as DNA: TGTGCCAGCCTACCAGCCCCTAGCGATAGCACAGATACGCAGTATTTT. Translating gives CASLPAPSDSTDTQYF.

The chain employs TRBV29-1 and TRBJ2-7; 8 nucleotides agree with TRBD2. The CDR3 covers 13 residues. Germline assignment: CDR1 SQVTM and CDR2 ANQGSEA. The ends lost 1 base at V and 3 bases at J; junction bases unmatched: 2. The CDR3 region has the DNA TGCAGCGTTGAAGCGGGAGGGTACTACGAGCAGTACTTC. Protein product: CSVEAGGYYEQYF.

The chain joins TRBV19 to TRBJ1-1, with a tentative D call TRBD1 (5 bases). There are 14 residues in the CDR3. From germline, CDR1 is LNHDA and CDR2 SQIVND (reference sequence). V lost 5 bases, J lost 11 bases, and 21 bases lay in between. The CDR3 protein is CASSAGRQILEAFF. CDR3 in DNA: TGTGCCAGTAGTGCCGGCAGACAGATTCTGGAGGCTTTCTTT.

The V gene is TRBV5-1, the J gene TRBJ1-1, with D unclear. Germline CDR1 is SGHRS and CDR2 is YFSETQ. The CDR3 extends over 12 amino acids. V was clipped by 1 base and J by 7 bases, with 8 bases between them. Here the CDR3 DNA reads TGCGCCAGCAGCTTGCAAGATAGTGAAGCTTTCTTT. This translates into CASSLQDSEAFF.

V and J are TRBV18 and TRBJ2-7; 8 nucleotides line up with TRBD2. The V gene end was trimmed by 3 bases and the J gene end by 7 bases; junction bases not matched to a gene: 2. CDR3 length equals 12 residues. Per the germline V gene, CDR1 is KGHSH and CDR2 is LQKENI. The CDR3 reads CASSPSGMEQYF. The CDR3 nucleotides are TGTGCCAGCTCACCTAGCGGGATGGAGCAGTACTTC.

The gene calls are TRBV11-3 and TRBJ2-1; 9 bases map to TRBD2. With 4 bases clipped from V and 14 bases from J, the junction kept 12 bases outside the gene matches. The CDR3 contains 14 residues. CDR1 is SGHNT and CDR2 is YENEEA in the germline V gene. The CDR3 sequence is CASSYGTSPPREFF. As DNA, the CDR3 is TGTGCCAGCAGCTACGGGACTAGCCCTCCCCGGGAGTTCTTC.

V and J are TRBV28 and TRBJ2-7, with TRBD2 identical over 11 bases. The CDR3 is 16 residues long. V lost 4 bases and J lost 5; bases outside the gene matches: 10. Germline values: CDR1 MDHEN, CDR2 SYDVKM. The CDR3 loop reads CASSSGSSGRADEQYF. The CDR3 DNA sequence: TGTGCCAGCAGTTCTGGGAGTAGCGGGAGGGCCGACGAGCAGTACTTC. The whole variable domain, filled in from reference TRBV28 and TRBJ2-7, reads DVKVTQSSRYLVKRTGEKVFLECVQDMDHENMFWYRQDPGLGLRLIYFSYDVKMKEKGDIPEGYSVSREKKERFSLILESASTNQTSMYLCASSSGSSGRADEQYFGPGTRLTVT.

The chain links TRBV29-1 to TRBJ2-5; the D call may be TRBD1 or TRBD2 (6 bases each). In germline, CDR1 is SQVTM, CDR2 ANQGSEA. The CDR3 totals 13 residues. V lost 0 bases, J lost 7 bases, and 12 bases lay in between. CDR3 in DNA: TGCAGCGTTGAAGATCAAAAGGGGGGGACCCAGTACTTC. It translates to CSVEDQKGGTQYF.

A few counts support this clone. CDR3 sequence (DNA): TGTGCCAGCGGGCAGGGGGCTGTCGCCGGGGAGCTGTTTTTT. It translates to CASGQGAVAGELFF. The rearrangement uses TRBV6-5 and TRBJ2-2, with 8 bases that match TRBD1. The CDR3 totals 14 residues. Per germline, CDR1 MNHEY and CDR2 SVGAGI. After removal of 8 bases from V and 6 bases from J, the junction contained 8 bases not matched to a gene.

The V and J genes are TRBV6-5 and TRBJ1-3, with 8 bases aligning to TRBD1. There are 16 residues in the CDR3. V was clipped by 2 bases and J by 1 base; unmatched bases: 4. The V gene's germline CDR1 is MNHEY and CDR2 SVGAGI. This CDR3 reads CASSYSWDRSGNTIYF. In DNA, the CDR3 is TGTGCCAGCAGTTACAGTTGGGACAGGTCTGGAAACACCATATATTTT.

This chain joins TRBV6-2 or TRBV6-3 and TRBJ2-5; tentatively, D is TRBD2 (5 bases). This CDR3 is 14 amino acids long. Germline V gene data show CDR1 as MNHEY and CDR2 as SVGEGT. Trimming removed 2 bases at V and 7 bases at J, with 14 bases between. CDR3 sequence: CASSYTGVEWTQYF. DNA of the CDR3: TGTGCCAGCAGTTACACCGGGGTCGAATGGACCCAGTACTTC.